Below, 24 T cell receptor beta chains from the same sample are listed, as sequenced in a study of human T cells and chemical hapten exposure. Time point in this sample: patch test 1, 2 weeks after DPC sensitization. Treatment described: therapeutic diphenylcyclopropenone sensitization with weekly scalp DPC. Via MiXCR, TCRdb re-called the RACE reads, giving one row per CDR3 protein. Here the sample spans just under 350,000 distinct CDR3 sequences, approximately 6.3% being singletons. The specimen comprised whole blood, sampled in connection with sensitization to the hapten diphenylcyclopropenone (DPC). These receptors were collected from a woman aged 18-29 years with alopecia areata. Some clones in this sample may be carry-over from other donors' samples.

The chain is built from TRBV29-1 and TRBJ2-3, with D possibly matching TRBD2 (5 bases). Germline assignment: CDR1 SQVTM and CDR2 ANQGSEA. Deletions cut 6 bases from V and 0 bases from J, with 16 bases between. The CDR3 length is 15 residues. The CDR3 protein is CSVVEGSASTDTQYF. In DNA, the CDR3 is TGCAGCGTAGTTGAGGGATCTGCTAGCACAGATACGCAGTATTTT.

The genes are TRBV6-5 and TRBJ2-7; 7 bases match TRBD1. Trimming cost V 8 bases and J 4 bases; bases outside gene matches: 2. This CDR3 spans 11 amino acids. CDR1 is MNHEY and CDR2 is SVGAGI in the germline V gene. In DNA form, the CDR3 reads TGTGCCAGCGGGACAGCGTACGAGCAGTACTTC. Translated, it gives CASGTAYEQYF.

In this sample, this clonotype turned up many times. The chain uses TRBV9 and TRBJ1-6, with a tentative D call TRBD1 (5 bases). The V gene lost 3 bases and the J gene lost 8 bases, with 15 bases spanning the gap. Germline CDR1 reads SGDLS; CDR2 reads YYNGEE. The CDR3 is made up of 15 amino acids. CDR3 DNA sequence: TGTGCCAGCAGCGCCTTTCCCAGGGAGCATTCACCCCTCCACTTT. Translated: CASSAFPREHSPLHF. Variable domain in full (rest from reference TRBV9 and TRBJ1-6): DSGVTQTPKHLITATGQRVTLRCSPRSGDLSVYWYQQSLDQGLQFLIQYYNGEERAKGNILERFSAQQFPDLHSELNLSSLELGDSALYFCASSAFPREHSPLHFGNGTRLTVT.

This clonotype has at least ten counts. The chain carries TRBV2 and TRBJ1-1, with D unclear. This CDR3 is built from 13 residues. The V and J ends lost 4 bases and 1 base respectively, with 7 bases between them. In germline, CDR1 is SNHLY, CDR2 FYNNEI. CDR3 sequence: CASSGQQNTEAFF. The CDR3 nucleotides read TGTGCCAGCAGTGGACAACAGAACACTGAAGCTTTCTTT.

The chain is built from TRBV4-1 and TRBJ1-5; the D is unclear. Trimming shortened V by 5 bases and J by 1 base, and 9 bases separated the two germline ends. Germline V gene sequence: CDR1 MGHRA, CDR2 YSYEKL. The CDR3 consists of 14 residues. The CDR3 sequence: CASSDVKSNQPQHF. The CDR3 DNA follows: TGCGCCAGCAGCGACGTGAAAAGCAATCAGCCCCAGCATTTT.

In this sample, this clonotype turned up many times. This chain connects TRBV2 to TRBJ2-3, with D possibly matching TRBD2 (5 bases). The CDR3 is 14 residues long. Germline loops: CDR1 SNHLY, CDR2 FYNNEI. V was shortened by 1 base and J by 6 bases, with 11 bases between the two germline ends. The CDR3: CASSEGTQLDTQYF. The CDR3 DNA is TGTGCCAGCAGTGAAGGGACTCAGCTGGATACGCAGTATTTT.

This clonotype has a count of ten or more. The chain uses TRBV24-1 and TRBJ2-2; D possibly corresponds to TRBD1 (5 bases). V was trimmed by 5 bases and J by 1 base, leaving 7 bases between them. The germline gives CDR1 KGHDR, CDR2 SFDVKD. This CDR3 has 14 amino acids. In nucleotides, the CDR3 is TGTGCCACCAGTGCCCAGGGGAACACCGGGGAGCTGTTTTTT. Translation: CATSAQGNTGELFF.

The CDR3 is CSARSGQAKNYGYTF. The CDR3 DNA reads TGCAGTGCTAGGTCCGGGCAGGCGAAGAACTATGGCTACACCTTC. The chain uses TRBV20-1 and TRBJ1-2; D gene unclear. CDR1 and CDR2 (germline): DFQATT, SNEGSKA (reference sequence). The CDR3 has 15 residues. The V end lost 3 bases, the J end lost 2 bases, and 16 bases lay between the germline ends.

This clonotype was seen a handful of times. The chain links TRBV27 to TRBJ1-3; TRBD1 agrees at 8 bases. The CDR3 is 15 amino acids. Germline trimming cut 8 bases from V and 2 bases from J; bases unmatched to any gene: 8. Germline CDR1 and CDR2: MNHEY and SMNVEV (reference sequence). The CDR3 DNA sequence: TGTGCCAGCGGCTCCGGGACAGGAGCTGGAAACACCATATATTTT. Protein product: CASGSGTGAGNTIYF.

The rearrangement uses TRBV5-8 and TRBJ2-1, with D tentatively TRBD2 (5 bases). Germline V gene sequence: CDR1 SGHTS, CDR2 YDEGEE. The CDR3 spans 15 residues. Deletions cut 0 bases from V and 4 bases from J, with 11 bases between. The CDR3 here is CASSLDPRGYNEQFF. The CDR3 nucleotides read TGTGCCAGCAGCTTGGACCCTCGGGGTTACAATGAGCAGTTCTTC.

In its sample, this clonotype was seen many times. This chain links TRBV20-1 with TRBJ1-2, with 7 bases aligning to TRBD1. The germline CDR1 and CDR2 sequences are DFQATT and SNEGSKA (reference sequence). The CDR3 loop spans 14 amino acids. After removal of 3 bases from V and 4 bases from J, the junction contained 8 bases not matched to a gene. CDR3 bases: TGCAGTGCTAGCGCCGAAGGGGGCAGCTATGGCTACACCTTC. Translation: CSASAEGGSYGYTF.

The V and J genes are TRBV7-6 and TRBJ2-7; D tentatively fits TRBD1 or TRBD2 (5 bases each). This CDR3 contains 15 residues. V lost 3 bases and J 0 bases, leaving 12 bases between the germline ends. Germline CDR1 reads SGHVS; CDR2 reads FNYEAQ. The CDR3 sequence is CASSLGTLSSYEQYF. In nucleotides, the CDR3 is TGTGCCAGCAGCTTGGGGACGCTGAGCTCCTACGAGCAGTACTTC.

This clonotype has only a few counts. The chain joins TRBV6-5 to TRBJ1-5; D perhaps matches TRBD1 (5 bases). This CDR3 contains 16 residues. Germline CDR1 and CDR2: MNHEY and SVGAGI. Trimming removed 0 bases at V and 9 bases at J, with 18 bases between. The CDR3 here is CASSYSNSGGKLPQHF. CDR3 nucleotide sequence: TGTGCCAGCAGTTACTCTAATAGTGGGGGGAAGTTGCCCCAGCATTTT.

The V and J genes are TRBV25-1 and TRBJ1-4; 11 bases match TRBD1. CDR3 length equals 17 residues. The V gene end was trimmed by 6 bases and the J gene end by 8 bases; junction bases not matched to a gene: 14. Germline CDR1 is MGHDK and CDR2 is SYGVNS. CDR3 bases: TGTGCCAGCAGGGCCGGGACAGGGGGACTAGCAGGAGAAAAACTGTTTTTT. Amino acids: CASRAGTGGLAGEKLFF.

Ten or more counts support this clonotype. The chain is built from TRBV4-2 and TRBJ1-6; 10 bases are a match to TRBD1. The CDR3 is 15 amino acids. With 5 bases clipped from V and 11 bases from J, the junction kept 9 bases outside the gene matches. Germline lookup yields CDR1 LGHNA and CDR2 YNFKEQ. This CDR3 is CASSTPGQGSAPLHF. The DNA for the CDR3 is TGTGCCAGCAGCACGCCGGGACAGGGGTCGGCACCCCTCCACTTT.

A few counts support this clonotype. The V gene is TRBV27, the J gene TRBJ2-2; D possibly corresponds to TRBD1 (6 bases). Germline V gene sequence: CDR1 MNHEY, CDR2 SMNVEV (reference sequence). V lost 5 bases to trimming and J lost 5 bases, with 12 bases between them. The CDR3 is made up of 14 amino acids. CDR3 protein: CASSTNRATGELFF. The DNA of the CDR3 is TGTGCCAGCAGTACAAACAGGGCTACCGGGGAGCTGTTTTTT.

This clonotype was observed a handful of times. The V call is TRBV29-1, the J call TRBJ1-2; a possible D gene is TRBD1 (5 bases). The V gene lost 7 bases and the J gene lost 2 bases, with 17 bases spanning the gap. The CDR3 consists of 14 residues. From germline, CDR1 is SQVTM and CDR2 ANQGSEA. The CDR3 coding sequence is TGCAGCGCCCACAGCTGGGGCAACAACTATGGCTACACCTTC. As protein: CSAHSWGNNYGYTF.

This clonotype has a count of ten or more. The chain has TRBV9 and TRBJ1-5, with D possibly matching TRBD1 (5 bases). The V and J ends lost 3 bases and 0 bases respectively, with 22 bases between them. The CDR3 consists of 19 residues. Germline V gives CDR1 SGDLS, CDR2 YYNGEE. The CDR3 DNA reads as TGTGCCAGCAGCGCCACGACACCGGACCGGGACTATAGCAATCAGCCCCAGCATTTT. This encodes CASSATTPDRDYSNQPQHF.

The chain has TRBV7-9 and TRBJ1-2; possible D gene TRBD1, 6 bases. Germline values: CDR1 SEHNR, CDR2 FQNEAQ (reference sequence). This CDR3 spans 14 amino acids. The ends were cut back, 0 bases at V and 6 bases at J, with 11 bases in the middle. The CDR3 DNA follows: TGTGCCAGCAGCTTAGCGGGCAGGGGCCATGGCTACACCTTC. Amino acids: CASSLAGRGHGYTF. The whole variable domain, filled in from reference TRBV7-9 and TRBJ1-2, reads DTGVSQNPRHKITKRGQNVTFRCDPISEHNRLYWYRQTLGQGPEFLTYFQNEAQLEKSRLLSDRFSAERPKGSFSTLEIQRTEQGDSAMYLCASSLAGRGHGYTFGSGTRLTVV.

This clonotype was counted ten times or more. This chain links TRBV15 with TRBJ2-3; D might be TRBD1 (5 bases). From germline, CDR1 is LNHNV and CDR2 YYDKDF (reference sequence). The CDR3 consists of 15 residues. Deletions cut 2 bases from V and 0 bases from J, with 9 bases between. This chain's CDR3 is CATSRQGSSTDTQYF. Here the CDR3 DNA reads TGTGCCACCAGCAGACAGGGATCTAGCACAGATACGCAGTATTTT. The full variable domain, completed using reference TRBV15 and TRBJ2-3, is DAMVIQNPRYQVTQFGKPVTLSCSQTLNHNVMYWYQQKSSQAPKLLFHYYDKDFNNEADTPDNFQSRRPNTSFCFLDIRSPGLGDTAMYLCATSRQGSSTDTQYFGPGTRLTVL.

This clonotype was seen only once. The CDR3 sequence: CASSGTGSRQPQHF. Here the CDR3 DNA reads TGTGCCAGCAGTGGTACAGGGTCTCGGCAGCCCCAGCATTTT. This chain connects TRBV2 to TRBJ1-5; perhaps TRBD1 as D (6 bases). The CDR3 runs 14 residues. Germline CDR1 and CDR2: SNHLY and FYNNEI. Trimming took 4 bases from V and 7 from J, leaving 14 bases between them. The full variable domain, with the rest looked up from reference TRBV2 and TRBJ1-5, is EPEVTQTPSHQVTQMGQEVILRCVPISNHLYFYWYRQILGQKVEFLVSFYNNEISEKSEIFDDQFSVERPDGSNFTLKIRSTKLEDSAMYFCASSGTGSRQPQHFGDGTRLSIL.

This clonotype was seen a handful of times. The chain joins TRBV25-1 to TRBJ2-3, with a tentative D call TRBD1 (5 bases). Germline CDR1 is MGHDK and CDR2 is SYGVNS. Trimming left V 1 base short and J 4 bases short, with 9 bases between. The length of the CDR3 is 14 residues. This CDR3 is CASSESRTSDTQYF. The CDR3 DNA reads as TGTGCCAGCAGTGAATCTAGGACATCAGATACGCAGTATTTT.

This clonotype has at least ten counts. V usage is TRBV29-1 and J usage is TRBJ2-5; 7 bases map to TRBD2. Germline-derived CDR1 and CDR2 are SQVTM and ANQGSEA. CDR3 size: 17 residues. The junction had 13 bases not matched to a gene; V was cut back by 3 bases and J by 0 bases. The CDR3 bases are TGCAGCGTTGAGGATGGCTCTAGCGGCGAATACCAAGAGACCCAGTACTTC. The encoded protein is CSVEDGSSGEYQETQYF.

As for this clonotype: A much more abundant neighbour one base away suggests this may be a read error. V usage is TRBV29-1 and J usage is TRBJ2-3, with 14 bases aligning to TRBD2. Per germline, CDR1 SQVTM and CDR2 ANQGSEA. The J segment lost 1 base and the V segment lost 1 base, leaving 13 bases of the junction unmatched. The CDR3 runs 20 residues. The CDR3 DNA sequence: TGCAGCGTTGAAGCGGTCTGGGGGACTAGCGGGGGAACTTGCACAGATACGCAGTATTTT. Protein product: CSVEAVWGTSGGTCTDTQYF.